This T cell receptor beta chain emerged from a study of T-cell memory formation after mild COVID-19. About the research overall: There were largely donor-specific TCR clusters.

Regarding this clonotype: Its antigen is unknown. A much more abundant neighbour one base away suggests this may be a read error.

Findings and caveats of the study: The CD4+ clones that contracted clustered mainly within CM and EM, and the CD8+ clones concentrated in EMRA. Pre-infection memory harbored some responding clones, suggesting cross-reactive memory joined.

The CDR3 loop spans 14 amino acids. V shed 3 bases and J 13 bases; nucleotides not matched to a gene: 11. TCRdb called the 5' RACE reads again in MiXCR, with one record for every CDR3 protein. This table holds 300,000 to 400,000 distinct CDR3 sequences, approximately 15% found once. The receptor was derived from a young man who had mild COVID-19 (a few samples of this study predate the infection). Cell type and time point are not known. The sequenced sample consisted of PBMCs or a T cell subset sorted from them (not recorded which). This sequence joins TRBV12-3 or TRBV12-4 and TRBJ2-1, with 8 nucleotides matching TRBD1. The CDR3 is CASSFWAGGGDQFF. The DNA of the CDR3 is TGTGCCAGCAGTTTCTGGGCAGGGGGCGGTGATCAGTTCTTC.